The T cell receptor (beta chain) under discussion was sequenced for a study of shared clonotypes between healthy human individuals. Assay used: immunoSEQ multiplex PCR; TCRdb lists only in-frame clones, some missing. The sample records about 500,000 clones, roughly 80% being singletons. The CDR3 loop spans 14 amino acids. The ends lost 4 bases at V and 4 bases at J; junction bases unmatched: 2. CDR1 and CDR2 from the germline V gene are SGHRS and YFSETQ. The clonotype originates from a woman in her thirties or forties in good health. Some clones in this sample may be carry-over from other donors' samples. Sequencing was carried out using PBMCs. The V call is TRBV5-1, the J call TRBJ2-2; 9 bases fit TRBD1. CDR3 residues: CASSTQGATGELFF. DNA of the CDR3: TGCGCCAGCAGCACACAGGGGGCCACCGGGGAGCTGTTTTTT.